The TCR beta chain described here comes from a study of metastatic and nonmetastatic thyroid tumors. Study at large: Patients with malignant and benign thyroid disease provided blood and tumor or nodule tissue, whose repertoires were compared. Overall study results and limits: The reported finding was significantly higher TCR beta diversity in malignant thyroid tumors relative to benign nodules, in blood and tumor.

Authors' processing steps: The study took CDR3 differences across clinicopathological groups and made a distant-metastasis classifier for papillary thyroid cancer from them. MiXCR was used by TCRdb to re-call the PCR reads. The V and J calls were determined by TCRdb, not by the authors. The sample includes 20,000 to 25,000 clones, about a quarter of them seen just once. This clone has only a few counts. Its specificity is unknown. All patients reached thyroid surgery having received no treatment beforehand. Specimen: tumor tissue. The origin of this receptor is a female donor with papillary thyroid cancer or a benign thyroid nodule (not recorded which). Some clones in this sample may be carry-over from other donors' samples.

CDR3 sequence (DNA): TGTGCCGGTGGTTCGCATTCGGTCGCGCAGTATTTT. Residues: CAGGSHSVAQYF. The V and J genes are TRBV6-1 and TRBJ2-3; unclear D gene. CDR1 is MNHNS, CDR2 SASEGT, per germline. Trimming took off 11 bases at V and 10 bases at J, with 19 bases between the two ends. CDR3 length: 12 amino acids.